These 19 T cell receptor beta chains originate from one sample sequenced in a study of OX40 agonist ivuxolimab in advanced cancers. Measured with immunoSEQ multiplex PCR; TCRdb has only the in-frame clones, and not every one. Here the sample spans approximately 66,000 clones, around 85% being singletons. The specimen was CD4+ or CD8+ T cells sorted from blood, collected in a trial of the OX40 agonist ivuxolimab. All receptors come from an adult with an advanced solid tumor such as melanoma, head and neck, liver or kidney cancer.

The chain couples TRBV19 to TRBJ1-2, with D unclear. CDR1 and CDR2 from the germline V gene are LNHDA and SQIVND (reference sequence). Trimming stripped 5 bases from V and 7 bases from J, with 20 bases between. This CDR3 is 15 amino acids long. CDR3 amino acids: CASSASRGGISGYTF. The CDR3 DNA is TGTGCCAGTAGTGCCTCCCGCGGAGGTATAAGTGGCTACACCTTC.

This chain connects TRBV19 to TRBJ2-5; D is perhaps TRBD2 (6 bases). The CDR3 spans 13 residues. V was trimmed by 4 bases and J by 5 bases, leaving 11 bases between them. Germline V lookup: CDR1 LNHDA, CDR2 SQIVND (reference sequence). In DNA, the CDR3 is TGTGCCAGTAGTAGGAGGGCTGCCGAGACCCAGTACTTC. Amino acid sequence: CASSRRAAETQYF. The full variable domain, its missing parts supplied by reference TRBV19 and TRBJ2-5, is DGGITQSPKYLFRKEGQNVTLSCEQNLNHDAMYWYRQDPGQGLRLIYYSQIVNDFQKGDIAEGYSVSREKKESFPLTVTSAQKNPTAFYLCASSRRAAETQYFGPGTRLLVL.

The chain links TRBV7-6 to TRBJ1-6, with D possibly matching TRBD1 (5 bases). The CDR3 runs to 14 residues. CDR1 is SGHVS, CDR2 FNYEAQ, per germline. V gave up 5 bases and J gave up 4 bases, with 9 bases separating them. The CDR3 is CASSPGGYNSPLHF. Here the CDR3 DNA reads TGTGCCAGCAGCCCGGGGGGTTATAATTCACCCCTCCACTTT.

The chain uses TRBV6-1 and TRBJ1-2, with 8 bases lining up with TRBD1. This CDR3 has 16 residues. CDR1 and CDR2 from the germline V gene are MNHNS and SASEGT. V lost 4 bases to trimming and J lost 6 bases; unmatched junction nucleotides: 13. Written as DNA, the CDR3 is TGTGCCAGCAGTGCGTCACGTGGGACAGGAGCGCATGGCTACACCTTC. Translating gives CASSASRGTGAHGYTF.

Concerning this clone: One end of the junction is discordant with germline, which a read error may explain. The rearrangement joins TRBV11-2 to TRBJ2-1; D not certain. Germline V gene lookup returns CDR1 SGHAT and CDR2 FQNNGV. The CDR3 covers 11 residues. In nucleotides, the CDR3 is TGTGCCAGCAGCCGTAGGCTGGAGCTGTTCTTC. Its protein product is CASSRRLELFF.

The J gene is TRBJ2-3, the V gene TRBV10-3; D is possibly TRBD1 (5 bases). This CDR3 has 15 amino acids. The germline V and J ends were trimmed by 4 bases and 2 bases, with 13 bases remaining between them. Germline V lookup: CDR1 ENHRY, CDR2 SYGVKD. The CDR3 nucleotides read TGTGCCATCAGTGGGCCCCTAGGGGACACAGATACGCAGTATTTT. Its translation: CAISGPLGDTDTQYF.

The chain uses TRBV2 and TRBJ1-6, with 7 bases fitting TRBD1. CDR1 SNHLY and CDR2 FYNNEI come from the germline V gene. Trimming cost V 8 bases and J 7 bases; bases outside gene matches: 5. The CDR3 has 13 amino acids. The CDR3 here is CASHRGPNSPLHF. DNA for the CDR3: TGTGCCAGCCACAGGGGACCAAATTCACCCCTCCACTTT.

The rearrangement joins TRBV7-6 to TRBJ1-4, with D possibly matching TRBD1 (5 bases). The CDR3 sequence is 15 residues long. In germline, CDR1 is SGHVS, CDR2 FNYEAQ. Trimming took off 3 bases at V and 5 bases at J, with 13 bases between the two ends. The CDR3 sequence: CASSFRGNSNEKLFF. The CDR3 DNA reads TGTGCCAGCAGCTTTCGGGGGAACTCGAATGAAAAACTGTTTTTT.

The chain carries TRBV5-1 and TRBJ2-5; TRBD2 agrees at 12 bases. In germline, CDR1 is SGHRS, CDR2 YFSETQ. V lost 5 bases, J lost 1 base, and 3 bases stayed unmatched. CDR3 length: 15 amino acids. The CDR3 spells CASRTTSGGQETQYF. The CDR3 nucleotides are TGCGCCAGCAGGACGACTAGCGGGGGCCAAGAGACCCAGTACTTC.

The J gene is TRBJ2-1, the V gene TRBV7-2, with no clear D. The CDR3 spans 15 residues. Looked up from germline, CDR1 is SGHTA and CDR2 is FQGNSA. Trimming removed 4 bases at V and 1 base at J, with 11 bases between. The CDR3 region has the DNA TGTGCCAGCAGCTCTGACGCGGATTCCTACAATGAGCAGTTCTTC. Residues: CASSSDADSYNEQFF. Full variable domain (rest looked up from reference TRBV7-2 and TRBJ2-1): GAGVSQSPSNKVTEKGKDVELRCDPISGHTALYWYRQSLGQGLEFLIYFQGNSAPDKSGLPSDRFSAERTGGSVSTLTIQRTQQEDSAVYLCASSSDADSYNEQFFGPGTRLTVL.

The chain recombines TRBV7-2 with TRBJ1-5; D ambiguous. Per germline, CDR1 SGHTA and CDR2 FQGNSA. This CDR3 spans 14 amino acids. Between the trimmed V and J ends, which lost 5 bases and 5 bases, there was a span of 13 bases. The CDR3: CASSPFGRDQPQHF. The DNA of the CDR3 is TGTGCCAGCAGCCCATTCGGTCGCGATCAGCCCCAGCATTTT.

This clone was seen more than once but under ten times. The chain joins TRBV4-1 to TRBJ2-3; TRBD2 aligns across 12 bases. CDR1 is MGHRA and CDR2 is YSYEKL in the germline V gene. The CDR3 consists of 15 residues. J was trimmed by 6 bases and V by 4 bases; bases with no gene match: 5. CDR3 residues: CASSPTSGGRDTQYF. The CDR3 DNA reads TGCGCCAGCAGCCCTACTAGCGGGGGGAGGGATACGCAGTATTTT.

This clone was counted between two and nine times. The gene calls are TRBV14 and TRBJ1-1; no clear D gene. The CDR3 spans 13 residues. V shed 6 bases and J shed 6 bases, with 14 bases lying between them. In germline, CDR1 is SGHDN, CDR2 FVKESK. The CDR3 DNA sequence: TGTGCCAGCAGAAAATCGATGGCGTCTGAAGCTTTCTTT. This codes for CASRKSMASEAFF.

The chain uses TRBV10-3 and TRBJ1-2, with TRBD1 identical over 7 bases. Germline CDR1 and CDR2: ENHRY and SYGVKD. Trimming removed 6 bases from V and 7 bases from J; junction bases left unmatched: 11. The CDR3 extends over 14 amino acids. The CDR3: CAIRGARGDAGYTF. The CDR3 nucleotides read TGTGCCATCAGAGGAGCCAGGGGGGATGCTGGCTACACCTTC.

The rearrangement joins TRBV27 to TRBJ2-7; D gene unclear. The V gene's germline CDR1 is MNHEY and CDR2 SMNVEV (reference sequence). Trimming shortened V by 6 bases and J by 3 bases, and 15 bases separated the two germline ends. CDR3 length equals 14 residues. CDR3 amino acids: CASRLRHRSYEQYF. The CDR3 coding sequence is TGTGCCAGCAGACTTAGACACCGGAGCTACGAGCAGTACTTC.

This chain connects TRBV18 to TRBJ2-1, with D uncertain. Looked up from germline, CDR1 is KGHSH and CDR2 is LQKENI. This CDR3 region has 14 residues. V dropped 0 bases and J dropped 0 bases, with 3 bases sitting between them. The CDR3 sequence is CASSPPTSYNEQFF. The CDR3 DNA is TGTGCCAGCTCACCACCGACCTCCTACAATGAGCAGTTCTTC.

The V call is TRBV7-2, the J call TRBJ2-5; D might be TRBD2 (5 bases). Trimming removed 0 bases from V and 4 bases from J, with 12 bases in between. Germline V gene lookup returns CDR1 SGHTA and CDR2 FQGNSA. The length of the CDR3 is 15 residues. DNA for the CDR3: TGTGCCAGCAGCTTAGCTGGGTCCCGGGGAGAGACCCAGTACTTC. Amino acids: CASSLAGSRGETQYF.

The rearrangement joins TRBV6-5 to TRBJ2-3; the D is unclear. Trimming removed 6 bases at V and 2 bases at J, with 6 bases between. The CDR3 has 12 amino acids. The germline CDR1 and CDR2 sequences are MNHEY and SVGAGI. The CDR3 nucleotides are TGTGCCAGCAGCACAGACACAGATACGCAGTATTTT. Protein: CASSTDTDTQYF.

This clone occurred once. The rearrangement joins TRBV30 to TRBJ1-4, with D unresolved. Germline loops: CDR1 GTSNPN, CDR2 SVGIG (reference sequence). V lost 2 bases to trimming and J lost 8 bases, with 12 bases between them. This CDR3 has 13 amino acids. For the CDR3, the DNA is TGTGCCTGGAGTCACGGGGAAGGGGAAAAACTGTTTTTT. Protein sequence: CAWSHGEGEKLFF.